This TCR beta chain was sequenced during a study of T cell changes during pregnancy in multiple sclerosis. Sequenced by immunoSEQ multiplex PCR; TCRdb stores in-frame clones only, minus some. The sample lists about 70,000 clones; 94% were seen once. Germline loops: CDR1 MNHEY, CDR2 SVGAGI. Trimming left V 0 bases short and J 8 bases short, with 7 bases between. The CDR3 has 12 residues. The source of this sequence is a female donor with multiple sclerosis, enrolled in a pregnancy study. The J gene is TRBJ1-2, the V gene TRBV6-5; tentative D call: TRBD1 (6 bases). Sample: peripheral blood, taken in the third trimester of pregnancy. The CDR3 DNA sequence: TGTGCCAGCAGTTACTCGAGGGGGGGCTACACCTTC. This gives the protein CASSYSRGGYTF.